The 20 T cell receptor beta chains given below trace back to one sample, sequenced in a study of T cell repertoires in cytomegalovirus infection. TCRdb called the reads again in MiXCR, with one record for every CDR3 protein. The sample includes some 250,000 distinct CDR3 sequences, approximately 8.3% seen only once; the top ten take over 13%. The sequenced sample consisted of PBMCs. The receptors stem from a human donor in good health (CMV status not recorded). Some clones in this sample may be carry-over from other donors' samples.

Regarding this clonotype: The conserved final phenylalanine or tryptophan is absent from the CDR3, which likely points to a read error. Because the CDR3's place on the DNA is in doubt, the DNA is left out and the CDR3 is given as listed by TCRdb. CDR3 in amino acids: CSAREVEFSFA. This sequence joins TRBV20-1 and TRBJ1-2. Germline V gene data show CDR1 as DFQATT and CDR2 as SNEGSKA (reference sequence). Termini included, the CDR3 measures 11 amino acids.

There are many counts of this clonotype. The chain links TRBV28 to TRBJ2-7; D is uncertain. CDR3 length: 14 amino acids. Germline V gene lookup returns CDR1 MDHEN and CDR2 SYDVKM. Trimming pared 1 base from V and 4 bases from J, leaving 11 bases between. The CDR3 DNA follows: TGTGCCAGCAGTTTATCATCTCCTGCTTACGAGCAGTACTTC. This codes for CASSLSSPAYEQYF.

This clonotype was found many times. The chain couples TRBV7-2 to TRBJ2-7, with D maybe TRBD2 (6 bases). Germline V gene sequence: CDR1 SGHTA, CDR2 FQGNSA. The CDR3 extends over 15 amino acids. V was clipped by 2 bases and J by 2 bases, with 13 bases between them. In DNA, the CDR3 is TGTGCCAGCAGCTTAAGCACTAGCAGCGCCTACGAGCAGTACTTC. It encodes CASSLSTSSAYEQYF.

This clonotype has a count of ten or more. This chain connects TRBV28 to TRBJ1-4; TRBD1 aligns across 7 bases. The CDR3 runs 14 residues. The V gene's germline CDR1 is MDHEN and CDR2 SYDVKM. V was clipped by 3 bases and J by 8 bases; unmatched bases: 6. This chain's CDR3 is CASSLAGQSEKLFF. CDR3 bases: TGTGCCAGCAGTTTGGCGGGACAGTCCGAAAAACTGTTTTTT. The full variable domain, with the rest looked up from reference TRBV28 and TRBJ1-4, is DVKVTQSSRYLVKRTGEKVFLECVQDMDHENMFWYRQDPGLGLRLIYFSYDVKMKEKGDIPEGYSVSREKKERFSLILESASTNQTSMYLCASSLAGQSEKLFFGSGTQLSVL.

This CDR3 reads CASSERGTGWKPQHF. CDR3 nucleotide sequence: TGTGCCAGCAGTGAAAGGGGGACAGGGTGGAAGCCCCAGCATTTT. The chain couples TRBV2 to TRBJ1-5, with 9 positions matching TRBD1. There are 15 residues in the CDR3. Germline V lookup: CDR1 SNHLY, CDR2 FYNNEI. Trimming took 2 bases from V and 8 from J; bases not matched to a gene: 7.

The CDR3 bases are TGTGCCAGCAGTTTACGGGGGACGCTGTACGAGCAGTACTTC. Amino acid sequence: CASSLRGTLYEQYF. The chain combines TRBV28 with TRBJ2-7, with D maybe TRBD2 (6 bases). Looked up from germline, CDR1 is MDHEN and CDR2 is SYDVKM. The CDR3 has 14 residues. With 2 bases removed from V and 4 bases from J, the gap between germline ends came to 12 bases.

The V call is TRBV7-9, the J call TRBJ2-7, with D unclear. CDR1 and CDR2 (germline): SEHNR, FQNEAQ (reference sequence). CDR3 size: 13 residues. V lost 5 bases and J 6 bases, leaving 14 bases between the germline ends. The CDR3, as DNA: TGTGCCAGCAGCACCGGGTCGGCCCTCGAGCAGTACTTC. Translating gives CASSTGSALEQYF.

This clonotype was picked up many times. This chain links TRBV20-1 with TRBJ2-1; no clear D. Trimming cost V 2 bases and J 4 bases, with 6 bases left between them. The CDR3 sequence is 12 residues long. Looked up from germline, CDR1 is DFQATT and CDR2 is SNEGSKA (reference sequence). CDR3 DNA sequence: TGCAGTGCTAGACCCCTATACAATGAGCAGTTCTTC. This translates into CSARPLYNEQFF.

This clonotype was seen repeatedly, ten times or more. The V call is TRBV5-1, the J call TRBJ2-3; 12 bases match TRBD1. The V segment lost 2 bases and the J segment 3 bases; nucleotides outside the gene matches: 10. CDR3 length: 18 residues. Germline V gene lookup returns CDR1 SGHRS and CDR2 YFSETQ. The CDR3: CASSFLPPGQGATDTQYF. In DNA form, the CDR3 reads TGCGCCAGCAGCTTCCTCCCTCCGGGACAGGGGGCGACAGATACGCAGTATTTT. The full variable domain, its missing parts supplied by reference TRBV5-1 and TRBJ2-3, is KAGVTQTPRYLIKTRGQQVTLSCSPISGHRSVSWYQQTPGQGLQFLFEYFSETQRNKGNFPGRFSGRQFSNSRSEMNVSTLELGDSALYLCASSFLPPGQGATDTQYFGPGTRLTVL.

The chain combines TRBV27 with TRBJ2-7; the D is unclear. The CDR3 totals 15 residues. V gave up 0 bases and J gave up 5 bases, with 14 bases separating them. Germline values: CDR1 MNHEY, CDR2 SMNVEV (reference sequence). The CDR3 DNA follows: TGTGCCAGCAGTTTATCCCCCCGGCAGGTAGACGAGCAGTACTTC. Amino acids: CASSLSPRQVDEQYF.

This clonotype was counted many times. The chain is built from TRBV7-2 and TRBJ1-5; no reliable D call. The CDR3 runs to 12 residues. CDR1 is SGHTA and CDR2 is FQGNSA in the germline V gene. V lost 1 base to trimming and J lost 7 bases, with 5 bases between them. As DNA, the CDR3 is TGTGCCAGCAGCTTAGAACACCAGCCCCAGCATTTT. This sequence encodes CASSLEHQPQHF. The whole variable domain, remainder taken from reference TRBV7-2 and TRBJ1-5, is GAGVSQSPSNKVTEKGKDVELRCDPISGHTALYWYRQSLGQGLEFLIYFQGNSAPDKSGLPSDRFSAERTGGSVSTLTIQRTQQEDSAVYLCASSLEHQPQHFGDGTRLSIL.

V and J are TRBV2 and TRBJ2-7; either TRBD1 or TRBD2 may fit D (5 bases each). Trimming removed 5 bases from V and 2 bases from J, with 10 bases in between. The length of the CDR3 is 13 residues. Per germline, CDR1 SNHLY and CDR2 FYNNEI. CDR3 amino acids: CASSRDPAYEQYF. The CDR3 region has the DNA TGTGCCAGCAGTCGGGACCCCGCCTACGAGCAGTACTTC.

The chain joins TRBV6-6 to TRBJ2-5; D uncertain. Trimming took 0 bases from V and 1 from J, leaving 6 bases between them. Germline CDR1 MNHNY, CDR2 SVGAGI (reference sequence). This CDR3 has 14 amino acids. The CDR3 protein is CASSYSGAQETQYF. The CDR3 coding sequence is TGTGCCAGCAGTTACTCGGGTGCCCAAGAGACCCAGTACTTC.

This clonotype occurred many times. This chain links TRBV7-2 with TRBJ2-3, with 9 nucleotides matching TRBD2. This CDR3 region has 15 residues. From germline, CDR1 is SGHTA and CDR2 FQGNSA. J was trimmed by 4 bases and V by 8 bases; bases with no gene match: 10. CDR3 loop: CASHESGRIADTQYF. The CDR3 DNA is TGTGCCAGCCACGAGAGCGGGAGGATCGCAGATACGCAGTATTTT. Full variable domain (remainder filled in from reference TRBV7-2 and TRBJ2-3): GAGVSQSPSNKVTEKGKDVELRCDPISGHTALYWYRQSLGQGLEFLIYFQGNSAPDKSGLPSDRFSAERTGGSVSTLTIQRTQQEDSAVYLCASHESGRIADTQYFGPGTRLTVL.

This clonotype has a count of ten or more. This chain connects TRBV19 to TRBJ1-1, with D possibly TRBD1 on 5 matching bases. Germline V gives CDR1 LNHDA, CDR2 SQIVND (reference sequence). This CDR3 comprises 13 residues. V lost 5 bases and J lost 6, with 13 bases in between. CDR3 DNA sequence: TGTGCCAGTAGTCCATCAAAGGGACCTGAAGCTTTCTTT. The encoded protein is CASSPSKGPEAFF.

This clonotype appeared many times. This sequence joins TRBV11-2 and TRBJ1-4; no reliable D call. The CDR3 sequence is 15 residues long. V was trimmed by 3 bases and J by 0 bases, leaving 8 bases between them. Germline CDR1 reads SGHAT; CDR2 reads FQNNGV. The CDR3 region has the DNA TGTGCCAGCAGCTTTCGAAGTGCAACTAATGAAAAACTGTTTTTT. Its protein product is CASSFRSATNEKLFF.

This clonotype was observed many times. The V call is TRBV7-2, the J call TRBJ2-4; D is possibly TRBD2 (6 bases). V dropped 3 bases and J dropped 2 bases, with 8 bases sitting between them. This CDR3 has 14 amino acids. The germline V gene has CDR1 SGHTA and CDR2 FQGNSA. As DNA, the CDR3 is TGTGCCAGCAGCTTCGGGGGAACCAAAAACATTCAGTACTTC. It encodes CASSFGGTKNIQYF.

This clonotype was observed many times. This rearrangement joins TRBV20-1 to TRBJ1-6; no firm D call. The CDR3 consists of 13 residues. Trimming shortened V by 6 bases and J by 6 bases, and 12 bases separated the two germline ends. In germline, CDR1 is DFQATT, CDR2 SNEGSKA (reference sequence). The CDR3 reads CSARKSSNSPLHF. CDR3 sequence (DNA): TGCAGTGCCCGAAAGAGTAGTAATTCACCCCTCCACTTT.

This clonotype was counted ten times or more. The rearrangement uses TRBV7-9 and TRBJ1-1, with D perhaps matching TRBD1 (6 bases). The germline V and J ends were trimmed by 5 bases and 0 bases, with 13 bases remaining between them. This CDR3 is 15 amino acids long. The germline V gene has CDR1 SEHNR and CDR2 FQNEAQ (reference sequence). For the CDR3, the DNA is TGTGCCAGCAGCCTGGACAGCCTGATGAACACTGAAGCTTTCTTT. Its translation: CASSLDSLMNTEAFF.

This clonotype was observed many times. V usage is TRBV7-6 and J usage is TRBJ2-1, with a weak D call TRBD1 (6 bases). CDR3 size: 14 residues. Germline CDR1 reads SGHVS; CDR2 reads FNYEAQ. V lost 5 bases to trimming and J lost 6 bases, with 14 bases between them. CDR3 sequence: CASSPPGQFNEQFF. The CDR3 bases are TGTGCCAGCAGCCCACCCGGACAGTTCAATGAGCAGTTCTTC.